This entry concerns a single T cell receptor (beta chain). TCRdb reanalysed the RT-PCR reads using MiXCR and keeps one entry per CDR3 protein. The sample consists of more than 450,000 distinct CDR3 sequences, over 9% of them appearing once. The sample comes from a study of response to subunit inactivated influenza vaccine. Germline CDR1 reads LGHNA; CDR2 reads YSLEER. The V gene end was trimmed by 0 bases and the J gene end by 8 bases; junction bases not matched to a gene: 8. The CDR3 totals 15 residues. This sample was shared with a second study, whose subject was T cells expressing NK-cell markers. This second report adds: TCR beta libraries carry UMIs added by 5'RACE template switching. Among the experiments, several used an anti-gamma-delta TCR antibody to restrict sorting to alpha-beta TCR T cells. For four donors, these clonotypes were likewise the leading ones in the CD3+CD56-NKG2C+ fraction. Clarity on HCMV specificity was lacking for the expanded NKG2C+ T cell clones.

The sequencing used PBMCs from blood, collected on the day of vaccination. V gene TRBV4-3 combines with J gene TRBJ1-2; 8 bases align to TRBD1. This receptor was obtained from a man aged 50 to 60 who received an inactivated influenza vaccine. The CDR3 here is CASSQDWARGRGYTF. The DNA for the CDR3 is TGCGCCAGCAGCCAAGATTGGGCCAGGGGGCGAGGCTACACCTTC.